This TCR beta chain derives from a study of cytomegalovirus exposure and HLA in healthy donors. Each of the donors was a healthy bone marrow donor. The V end was cut by 4 bases, the J end by 0 bases, with 8 bases between. The length of the CDR3 is 15 residues. In germline, CDR1 is SGHRS, CDR2 YFSETQ. A word on this clone: Its matching antigen is unknown.

Points from the study as a whole: Evidence from a later analysis indicated that most CMV-associated TCR beta chains looked HLA-restricted.

The PCR was carried out with 60 Vbeta primers and 13 Jbeta primers. Sequenced by immunoSEQ multiplex PCR; TCRdb stores in-frame clones only, minus some. Seen here are around 92,000 clones, 81% observed once, and the top ten hold roughly 1.1%. The chain employs TRBV5-1 and TRBJ2-6; unclear D gene. Sequencing was performed on PBMCs. This clonotype was sampled from a girl aged 2 to 10 in good health and CMV-seropositive. CDR3 bases: TGCGCCAGCAGCCCTACAGTCTCTGGGGCCAACGTCCTGACTTTC. Its protein is CASSPTVSGANVLTF.